The clone carrying this TCR beta chain showed up many times. This sample stems from a study of blood T cells in healthy people across ages. Deletions cut 4 bases from V and 4 bases from J, with 21 bases between. CDR3 size: 17 residues. Alongside a J-beta primer mix, a sample-barcoded 5' primer served in a second PCR lasting about 7 to 12 cycles. One entry per CDR3 protein, called by TCRdb with MiXCR from the 5' RACE reads. The repertoire consists of 1,100,000 or so distinct CDR3 sequences, with 35% to 50% occurring once and the leading ten covering approximately 20%. Sequenced: blood. This TCR came from a woman aged 55-69 years in good health. The rearrangement uses TRBV12-3 or TRBV12-4 and TRBJ2-3; perhaps TRBD2 as D (6 bases). CDR3 DNA sequence: TGTGCCAGCAGTTCCCCCGGTTTAGCGGCAAGTCCAGATACGCAGTATTTT. Translation: CASSSPGLAASPDTQYF.